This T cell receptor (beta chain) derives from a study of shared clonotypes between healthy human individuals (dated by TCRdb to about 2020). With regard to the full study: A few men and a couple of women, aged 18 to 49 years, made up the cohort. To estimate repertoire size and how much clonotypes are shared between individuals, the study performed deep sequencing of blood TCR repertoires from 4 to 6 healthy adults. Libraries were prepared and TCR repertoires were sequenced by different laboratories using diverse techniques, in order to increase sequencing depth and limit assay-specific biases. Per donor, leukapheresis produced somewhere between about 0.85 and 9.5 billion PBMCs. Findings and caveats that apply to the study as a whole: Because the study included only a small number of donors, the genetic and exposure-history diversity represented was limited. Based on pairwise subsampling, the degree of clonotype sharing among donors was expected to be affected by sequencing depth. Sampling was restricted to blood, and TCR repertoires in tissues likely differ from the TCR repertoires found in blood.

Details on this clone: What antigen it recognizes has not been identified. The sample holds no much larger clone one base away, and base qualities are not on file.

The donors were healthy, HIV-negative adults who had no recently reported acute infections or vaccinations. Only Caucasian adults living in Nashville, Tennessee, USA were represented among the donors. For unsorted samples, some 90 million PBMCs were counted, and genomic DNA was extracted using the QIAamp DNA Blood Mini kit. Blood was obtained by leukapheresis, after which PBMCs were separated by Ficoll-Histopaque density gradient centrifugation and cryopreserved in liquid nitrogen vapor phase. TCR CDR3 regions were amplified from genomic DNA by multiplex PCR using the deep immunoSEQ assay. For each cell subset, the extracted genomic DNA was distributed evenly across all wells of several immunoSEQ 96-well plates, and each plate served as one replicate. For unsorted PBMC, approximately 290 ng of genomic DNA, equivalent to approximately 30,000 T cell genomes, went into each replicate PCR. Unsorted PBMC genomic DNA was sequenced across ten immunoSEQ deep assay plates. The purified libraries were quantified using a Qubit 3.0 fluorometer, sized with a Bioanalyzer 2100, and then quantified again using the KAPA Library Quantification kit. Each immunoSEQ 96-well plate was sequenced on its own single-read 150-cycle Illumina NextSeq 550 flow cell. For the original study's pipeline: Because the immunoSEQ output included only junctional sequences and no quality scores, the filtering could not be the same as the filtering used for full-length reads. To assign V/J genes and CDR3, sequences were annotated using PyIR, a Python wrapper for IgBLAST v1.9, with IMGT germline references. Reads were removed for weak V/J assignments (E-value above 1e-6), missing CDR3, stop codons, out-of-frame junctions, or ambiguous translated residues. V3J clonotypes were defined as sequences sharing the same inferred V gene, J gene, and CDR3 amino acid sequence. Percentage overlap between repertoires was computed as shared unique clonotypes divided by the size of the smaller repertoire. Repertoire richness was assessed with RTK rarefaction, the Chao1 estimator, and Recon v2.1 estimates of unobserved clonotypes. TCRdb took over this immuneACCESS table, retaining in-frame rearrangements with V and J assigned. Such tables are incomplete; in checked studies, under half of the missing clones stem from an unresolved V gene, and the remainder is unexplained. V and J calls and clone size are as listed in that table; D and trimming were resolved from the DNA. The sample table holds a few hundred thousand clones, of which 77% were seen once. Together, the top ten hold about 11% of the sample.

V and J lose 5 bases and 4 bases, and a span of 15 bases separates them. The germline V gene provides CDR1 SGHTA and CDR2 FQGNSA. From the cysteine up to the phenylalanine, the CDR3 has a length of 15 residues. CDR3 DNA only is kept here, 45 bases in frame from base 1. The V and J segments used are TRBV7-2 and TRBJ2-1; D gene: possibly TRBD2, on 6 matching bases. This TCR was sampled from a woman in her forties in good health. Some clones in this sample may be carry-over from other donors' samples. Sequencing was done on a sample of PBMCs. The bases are TGTGCCAGCAGCCGAGCTTGGACTATATACAATGAGCAGTTCTTC. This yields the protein CASSRAWTIYNEQFF.